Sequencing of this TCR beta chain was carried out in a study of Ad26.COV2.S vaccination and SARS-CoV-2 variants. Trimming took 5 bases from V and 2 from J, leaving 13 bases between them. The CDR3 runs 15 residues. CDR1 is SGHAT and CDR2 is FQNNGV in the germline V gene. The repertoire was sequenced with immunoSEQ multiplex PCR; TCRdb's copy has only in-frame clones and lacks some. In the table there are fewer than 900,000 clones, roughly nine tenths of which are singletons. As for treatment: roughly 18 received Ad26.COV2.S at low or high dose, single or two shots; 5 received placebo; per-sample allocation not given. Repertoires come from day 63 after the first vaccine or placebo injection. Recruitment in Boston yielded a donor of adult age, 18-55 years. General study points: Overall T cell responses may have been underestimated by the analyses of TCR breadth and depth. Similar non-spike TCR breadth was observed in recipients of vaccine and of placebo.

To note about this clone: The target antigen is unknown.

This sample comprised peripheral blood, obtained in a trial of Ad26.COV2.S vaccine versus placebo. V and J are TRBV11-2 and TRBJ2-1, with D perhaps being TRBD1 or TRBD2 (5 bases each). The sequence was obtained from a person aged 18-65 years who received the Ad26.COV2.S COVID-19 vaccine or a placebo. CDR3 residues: CASSPLGTTYNEQFF. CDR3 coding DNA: TGTGCCAGCAGCCCTCTCGGGACCACCTACAATGAGCAGTTCTTC.